This entry is about one T cell receptor (beta chain). The data were taken from a study of shared clonotypes between healthy human individuals. Naive CD8 cells, CD45RO-negative and positively selected for CCR7, excluded terminally differentiated effector memory CD45RA+ cells. This CDR3 comprises 13 residues. Germline V gene data show CDR1 as MGHDK and CDR2 as SYGVNS. V was shortened by 3 bases and J by 4 bases, with 7 bases between the two germline ends. The deep-level immunoSEQ assay was used. Sequenced by immunoSEQ multiplex PCR; TCRdb stores in-frame clones only, minus some. Among nearly 600,000 clones listed, nearly 97% were seen once.

This chain joins TRBV25-1 and TRBJ2-1; maybe TRBD2 (5 bases). The sample consisted of naive CD8+ T cells sorted from blood. This receptor was obtained from a young woman in good health. The CDR3 region has the DNA TGTGCCAGCAGTGATAGCGCTTACAATGAGCAGTTCTTC. This sequence encodes CASSDSAYNEQFF.